This T cell receptor beta chain stems from a study of cytomegalovirus exposure and HLA in healthy donors. The study's findings and limits: The classifier, whose performance was assessed in both the original and validation cohorts, reportedly diagnosed cytomegalovirus status with high specificity and sensitivity. The dataset shows that most TCR sequences were rare, while some public TCRs occurred in many donors. 164 TCR beta chains were listed as cytomegalovirus-associated.

Profiling relied on immunoSEQ multiplex PCR, and the TCRdb table lists in-frame clones only, not all of them. The profile shows about 150,000 clones, approximately 90% of them singletons. The donors were part of the roughly 120-subject validation cohort, which stood apart from the roughly 670-subject first cohort. As concerns this clone: Its target is not known.

Source material: PBMCs. The source of this sequence is a man between 18 and 35 years old in good health and CMV-seropositive.

CDR3 amino acids: CASSQGLATSDTQYF. The CDR3 DNA sequence: TGTGCCAGCAGCCAAGGACTAGCAACATCAGATACGCAGTATTTT. The chain carries TRBV5-4 and TRBJ2-3; 8 positions agree with TRBD2. V dropped 4 bases and J dropped 4; count of bases not matched to a gene: 8. CDR3 length: 15 amino acids. In germline, CDR1 is SGHNT, CDR2 YYREEE (reference sequence).